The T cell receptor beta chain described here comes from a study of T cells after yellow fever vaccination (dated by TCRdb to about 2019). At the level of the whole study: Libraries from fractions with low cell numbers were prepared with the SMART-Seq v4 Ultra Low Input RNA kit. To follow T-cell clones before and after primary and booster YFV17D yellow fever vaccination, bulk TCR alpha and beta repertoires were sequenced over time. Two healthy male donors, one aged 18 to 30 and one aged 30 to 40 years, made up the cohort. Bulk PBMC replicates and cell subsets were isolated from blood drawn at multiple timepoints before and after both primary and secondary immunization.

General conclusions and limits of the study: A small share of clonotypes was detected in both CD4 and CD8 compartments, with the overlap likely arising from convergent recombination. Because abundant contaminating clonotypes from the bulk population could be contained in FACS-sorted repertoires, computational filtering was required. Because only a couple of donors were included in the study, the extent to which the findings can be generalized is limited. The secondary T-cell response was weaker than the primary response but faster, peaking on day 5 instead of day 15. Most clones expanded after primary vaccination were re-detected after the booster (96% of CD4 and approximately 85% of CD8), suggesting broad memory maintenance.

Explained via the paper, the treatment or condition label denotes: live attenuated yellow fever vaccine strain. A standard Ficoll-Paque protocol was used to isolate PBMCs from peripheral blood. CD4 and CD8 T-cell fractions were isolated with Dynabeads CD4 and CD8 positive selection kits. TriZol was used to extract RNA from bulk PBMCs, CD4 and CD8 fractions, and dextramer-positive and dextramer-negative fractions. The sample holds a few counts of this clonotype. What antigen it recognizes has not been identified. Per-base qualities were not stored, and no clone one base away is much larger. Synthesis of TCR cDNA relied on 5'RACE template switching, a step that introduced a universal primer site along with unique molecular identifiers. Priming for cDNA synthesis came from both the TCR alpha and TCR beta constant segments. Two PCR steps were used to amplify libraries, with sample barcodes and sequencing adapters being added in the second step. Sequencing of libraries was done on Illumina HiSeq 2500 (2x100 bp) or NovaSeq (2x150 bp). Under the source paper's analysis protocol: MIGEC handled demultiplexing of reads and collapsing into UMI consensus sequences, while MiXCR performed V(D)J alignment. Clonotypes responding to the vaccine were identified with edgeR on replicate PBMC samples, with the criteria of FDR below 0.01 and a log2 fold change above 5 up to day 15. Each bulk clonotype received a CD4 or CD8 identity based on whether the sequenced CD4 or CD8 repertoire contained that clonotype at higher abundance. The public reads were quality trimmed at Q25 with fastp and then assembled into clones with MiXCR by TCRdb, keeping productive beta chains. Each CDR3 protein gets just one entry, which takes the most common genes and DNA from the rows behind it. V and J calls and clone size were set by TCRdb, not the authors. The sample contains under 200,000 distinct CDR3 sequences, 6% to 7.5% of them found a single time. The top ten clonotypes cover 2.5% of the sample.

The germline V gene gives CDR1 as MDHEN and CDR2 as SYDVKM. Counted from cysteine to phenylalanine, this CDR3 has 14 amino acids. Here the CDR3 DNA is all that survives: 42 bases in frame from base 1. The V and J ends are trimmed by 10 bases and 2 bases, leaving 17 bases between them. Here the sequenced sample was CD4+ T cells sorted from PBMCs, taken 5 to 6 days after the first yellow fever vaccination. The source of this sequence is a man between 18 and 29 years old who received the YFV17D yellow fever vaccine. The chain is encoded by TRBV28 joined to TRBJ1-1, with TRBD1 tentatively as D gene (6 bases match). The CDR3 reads CATQAGGPNTEAFF. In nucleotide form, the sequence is TGTGCCACCCAGGCTGGGGGGCCCAACACTGAAGCTTTCTTT.